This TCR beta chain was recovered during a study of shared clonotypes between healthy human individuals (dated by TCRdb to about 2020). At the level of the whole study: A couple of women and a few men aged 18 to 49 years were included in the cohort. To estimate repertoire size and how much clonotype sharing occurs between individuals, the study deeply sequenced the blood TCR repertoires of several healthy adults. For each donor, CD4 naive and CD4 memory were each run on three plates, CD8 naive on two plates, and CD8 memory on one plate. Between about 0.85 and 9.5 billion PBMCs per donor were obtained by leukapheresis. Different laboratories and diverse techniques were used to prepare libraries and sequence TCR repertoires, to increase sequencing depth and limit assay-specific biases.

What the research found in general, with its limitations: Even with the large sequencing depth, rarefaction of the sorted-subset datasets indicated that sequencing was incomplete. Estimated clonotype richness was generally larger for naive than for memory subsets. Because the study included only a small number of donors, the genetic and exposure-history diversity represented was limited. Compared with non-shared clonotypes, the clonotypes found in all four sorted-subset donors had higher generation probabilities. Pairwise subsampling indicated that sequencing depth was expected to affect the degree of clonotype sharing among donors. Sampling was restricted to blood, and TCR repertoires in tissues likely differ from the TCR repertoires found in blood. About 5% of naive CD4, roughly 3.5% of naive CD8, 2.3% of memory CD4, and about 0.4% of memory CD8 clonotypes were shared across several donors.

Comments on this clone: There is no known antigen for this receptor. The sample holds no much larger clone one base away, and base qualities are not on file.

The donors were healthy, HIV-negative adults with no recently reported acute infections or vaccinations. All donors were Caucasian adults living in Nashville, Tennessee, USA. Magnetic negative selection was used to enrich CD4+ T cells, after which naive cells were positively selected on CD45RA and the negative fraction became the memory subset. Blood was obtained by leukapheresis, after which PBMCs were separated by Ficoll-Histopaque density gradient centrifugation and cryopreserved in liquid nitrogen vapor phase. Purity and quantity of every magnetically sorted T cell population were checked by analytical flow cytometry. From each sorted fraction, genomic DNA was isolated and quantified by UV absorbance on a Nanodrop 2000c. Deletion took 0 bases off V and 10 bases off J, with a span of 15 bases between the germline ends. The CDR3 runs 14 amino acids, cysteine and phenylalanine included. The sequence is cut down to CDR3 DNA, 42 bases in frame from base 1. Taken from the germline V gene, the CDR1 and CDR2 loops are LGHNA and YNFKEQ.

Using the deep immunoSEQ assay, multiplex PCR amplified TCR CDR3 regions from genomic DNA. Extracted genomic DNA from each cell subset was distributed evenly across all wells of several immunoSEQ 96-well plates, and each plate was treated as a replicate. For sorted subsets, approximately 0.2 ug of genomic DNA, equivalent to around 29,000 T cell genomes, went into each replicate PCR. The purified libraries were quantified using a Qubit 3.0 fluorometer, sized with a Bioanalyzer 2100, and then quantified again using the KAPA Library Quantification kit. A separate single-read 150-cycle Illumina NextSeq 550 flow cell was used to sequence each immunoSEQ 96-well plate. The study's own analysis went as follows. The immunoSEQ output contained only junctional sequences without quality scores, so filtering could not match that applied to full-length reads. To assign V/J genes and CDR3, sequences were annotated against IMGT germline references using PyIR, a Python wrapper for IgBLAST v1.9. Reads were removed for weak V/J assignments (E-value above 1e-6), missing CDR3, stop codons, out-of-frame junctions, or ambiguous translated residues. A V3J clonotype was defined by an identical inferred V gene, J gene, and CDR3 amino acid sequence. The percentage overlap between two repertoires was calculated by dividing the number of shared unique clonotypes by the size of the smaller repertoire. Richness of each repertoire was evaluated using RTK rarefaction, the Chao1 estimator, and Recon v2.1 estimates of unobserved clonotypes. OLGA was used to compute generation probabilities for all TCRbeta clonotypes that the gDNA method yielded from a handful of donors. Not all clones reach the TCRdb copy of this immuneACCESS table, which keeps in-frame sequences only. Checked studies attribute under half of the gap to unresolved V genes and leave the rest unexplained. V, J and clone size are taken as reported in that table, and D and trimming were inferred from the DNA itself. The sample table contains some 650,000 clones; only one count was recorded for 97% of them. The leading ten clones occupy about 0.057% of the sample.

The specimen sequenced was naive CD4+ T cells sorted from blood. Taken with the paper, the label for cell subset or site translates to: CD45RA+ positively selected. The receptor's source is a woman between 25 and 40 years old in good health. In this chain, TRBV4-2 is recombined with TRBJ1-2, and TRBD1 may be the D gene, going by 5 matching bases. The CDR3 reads CASSQEKGVRVYTF. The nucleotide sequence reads TGTGCCAGCAGCCAAGAAAAAGGGGTGAGGGTCTACACCTTC.